A selection of T cell receptor beta chains follows, all from one sample in a study of T-cell memory formation after mild COVID-19. One entry per CDR3 protein results from TCRdb running MiXCR on the 5' RACE reads. This table has about 170,000 distinct CDR3 sequences, over 10% appearing once. Sequenced input: PBMCs or a T cell subset sorted from them (not recorded which). These receptors all stem from a young man who had mild COVID-19 (a few samples of this study predate the infection). Cell type and time point are not known. The CDR3 runs from the conserved cysteine through the conserved F or W. The size of a clone is reported for some rows only, either as once, few or many, or as a class for expanded clones.

V,size,J,CDR3
TRBV5-1,few,TRBJ2-1,CASSLQSFNSNEQFF
TRBV6-1,few,TRBJ2-5,CASSEGSPAGTQYF
TRBV6-2/TRBV6-3,-,TRBJ1-1,CASSYGGGGNTEAFF
TRBV5-1,-,TRBJ1-2,CASSKQEDYGYTF
TRBV2,-,TRBJ2-5,CASIGLGETQYF
TRBV3-1,-,TRBJ1-5,CASSQADRSNQPQHF
TRBV24-1,-,TRBJ1-5,CATSGGTGDNQPQHF
TRBV3-1,many,TRBJ2-5,CASSPLARYQETQYF
TRBV9,few,TRBJ2-3,CASSRGRNTDTQYF
TRBV4-1,many,TRBJ2-2,CASSHPRGRKNTGELFF
TRBV7-9,-,TRBJ2-3,CASTRVGDTQYF
TRBV7-3,few,TRBJ2-3,CASSLRQNRDTQYF
TRBV5-1,many,TRBJ2-5,CASSLGTATVVQYF
TRBV10-3,-,TRBJ1-2,CASGQGGGYGYTF
TRBV18,-,TRBJ1-1,CASSPTGGRPEAFF
TRBV19,few,TRBJ1-5,CASRTNYLQPQHF
TRBV20-1,-,TRBJ2-1,CSARDLSGTGEQFF
TRBV24-1,many,TRBJ2-2,CATTGGRGTGELFF
TRBV27,-,TRBJ2-6,CASSMLGANVLTF
TRBV9,many,TRBJ2-1,CASSLSGGPYNEQFF
TRBV12-3/TRBV12-4,-,TRBJ2-3,CASSFQRPSTDTQYF
TRBV7-9,few,TRBJ1-4,CASSLDPGAQKLFF
TRBV5-1,-,TRBJ1-2,CASSPTGQHPITF
TRBV2,many,TRBJ2-2,CASSDHGTGELFF
TRBV6-5,-,TRBJ2-7,CASTPDTGDSYEQYF
TRBV2,-,TRBJ2-5,CASSERGLSQETQYF
TRBV20-1,-,TRBJ2-1,CSASGGSSYNEQFF
TRBV6-6,many,TRBJ2-5,CASSYGDRGPGETQYF
TRBV2,-,TRBJ2-1,CASSPTSGFANEQFF
TRBV5-6,many,TRBJ2-1,CASSLRTSGGAPNEQFF
TRBV5-5,-,TRBJ1-1,CASSFSPGGEAFF
TRBV5-1,few,TRBJ1-1,CASSLLGRRNTEAFF
TRBV7-9,-,TRBJ2-5,CALTETQYF
TRBV4-3,many,TRBJ2-1,CASSQDAGYEQFF
TRBV4-3,-,TRBJ1-4,CASALNQREKLFF
TRBV5-1,-,TRBJ2-1,CASSLAAGGGAVDEQFF
TRBV12-3/TRBV12-4,many,TRBJ1-1,CASSFRGANTEAFF
TRBV5-1,many,TRBJ2-7,CASSLGDANFYEQYF
TRBV3-1,few,TRBJ2-5,CASSHLGRSPEETQYF
TRBV6-2/TRBV6-3,few,TRBJ2-1,CASTLRAEQFF
TRBV6-5,few,TRBJ2-1,CASSYGQGYNEQFF
TRBV4-3,few,TRBJ2-7,CASSSQGGQYYEQYF
TRBV18,-,TRBJ1-2,CASSPRDTANYGYTF
TRBV20-1,few,TRBJ2-5,CSASRASKGGETQYF
TRBV5-1,-,TRBJ2-5,CASSLDLGTSQETQYF
TRBV6-5,few,TRBJ2-7,CASSYSTLRGRSYEQYF
TRBV23-1,-,TRBJ1-1,CASSQPDNFQDTEAFF
TRBV6-5,-,TRBJ1-3,CASSYSTLTGSGNTIYF
TRBV5-6,-,TRBJ2-7,CASSLLWDRTYEQYF
TRBV7-2,few,TRBJ2-1,CASTIPRGFYNEQFF
TRBV7-2,few,TRBJ2-7,CASSTQTVSSYEQYF
TRBV5-1,once,TRBJ2-5,CASSLHRTSGGQETQYF
TRBV4-1,-,TRBJ1-6,CASSQVGGLPLHF
TRBV3-1,-,TRBJ1-2,CASSQDMVTLHGYTF